The next 20 T cell receptor beta chains were all read from a single sample in a study of T and B cells in COVID-19 patients. From blood, about 250-550 ng of genomic DNA served as TRB template. TRB rearrangements were amplified by multiplex PCR with BIOMED2 TRB-A/B primers. TCRdb processed the multiplex PCR reads anew with MiXCR; each CDR3 protein has one entry. The data contain roughly 5,800 distinct CDR3 sequences, around 26% of them seen just once; the ten biggest clones take up about 11%. Input material: blood. The receptors were sampled from a human donor with active COVID-19.

Sample share makes this clonotype medium-sized (0.01 to 0.1%). J is TRBJ2-3 and V is TRBV19, with D perhaps being TRBD1 or TRBD2 (7 bases each). CDR1 is LNHDA, CDR2 SQIVND, per germline (reference sequence). V was trimmed by 2 bases and J by 5 bases, leaving 14 bases between them. CDR3 length: 15 amino acids. DNA for the CDR3: TGTGCCAGTAGTATATTGTCCAGGGGGGGAGATACGCAGTATTTT. Protein: CASSILSRGGDTQYF.

Relative to its sample, this clonotype is medium-sized. This chain connects TRBV15 to TRBJ2-5; 8 positions agree with TRBD2. Germline V gives CDR1 LNHNV, CDR2 YYDKDF (reference sequence). CDR3 size: 14 residues. The junction had 8 bases not matched to a gene; V was cut back by 6 bases and J by 5 bases. The CDR3 nucleotides read TGTGCCACCAGTCCCGGACTAGCCCGCGAGACCCAGTACTTC. Translation: CATSPGLARETQYF.

CDR3 sequence reads: CAIPGTSNEQFF. In DNA, the CDR3 is TGCGCCATCCCCGGGACTAGCAATGAGCAGTTCTTC. This chain joins TRBV4-3 and TRBJ2-1; 8 bases fit TRBD2. The CDR3 runs to 12 residues. Germline CDR1 and CDR2: LGHNA and YSLEER. The V gene end was trimmed by 10 bases and the J gene end by 6 bases; junction bases not matched to a gene: 5.

Within the sample, this clonotype is medium-sized. The chain combines TRBV19 with TRBJ2-1, with 8 bases identical to TRBD2. This CDR3 has 16 amino acids. Germline V gives CDR1 LNHDA, CDR2 SQIVND (reference sequence). V gave up 5 bases and J gave up 10 bases; unmatched junction bases: 16. For the CDR3, the DNA is TGTGCCAGTAGTGCCCTCAGCGGGAGATGGGGGCGGGAGCAGTTCTTC. It yields the protein CASSALSGRWGREQFF.

The chain is built from TRBV29-1 and TRBJ2-7; D could derive from TRBD1 or TRBD2 (6 bases each). CDR3 length equals 16 residues. Germline V gene data show CDR1 as SQVTM and CDR2 as ANQGSEA. Between the trimmed V and J ends, which lost 1 base and 0 bases, there was a span of 16 bases. The CDR3 is CSVEGVGGPSSYEQYF. The CDR3 nucleotides are TGCAGCGTTGAAGGCGTTGGGGGGCCTAGCTCCTACGAGCAGTACTTC.

By frequency in the sample, this clonotype is medium-sized. The chain is built from TRBV13 and TRBJ2-1, with 9 bases aligning to TRBD2. V was pared by 6 bases and J by 6 bases, with 9 bases of the junction left unmatched. The CDR3 sequence is 15 residues long. CDR1 and CDR2 from the germline V gene are PRHDT and FYEKMQ (reference sequence). CDR3 region: CASSWLAGSVNEQFF. The CDR3 DNA reads TGTGCCAGCAGTTGGCTAGCGGGAAGCGTCAATGAGCAGTTCTTC.

In this sample, this clonotype is medium-sized. V and J are TRBV6-5 and TRBJ1-1; D call uncertain. The V end was cut by 0 bases, the J end by 1 base, with 6 bases between. Germline CDR1 MNHEY, CDR2 SVGAGI. The CDR3 runs to 14 residues. The CDR3 DNA follows: TGTGCCAGCAGTTACTCGGGCACGAACACTGAAGCTTTCTTT. Translated, it gives CASSYSGTNTEAFF.

By its share, this clonotype is medium-sized (0.01 to 0.1%). V gene TRBV19 combines with J gene TRBJ1-2; no clear D gene. CDR3 length: 13 amino acids. Germline loops: CDR1 LNHDA, CDR2 SQIVND (reference sequence). Deletions cut 7 bases from V and 5 bases from J, with 14 bases between. CDR3 sequence reads: CASTNRSPYGYTF. For the CDR3, the DNA is TGTGCCAGTACCAATCGGTCCCCTTATGGCTACACCTTC.

This clonotype was counted ten times or more. The chain has TRBV18 and TRBJ1-1; D gene uncertain. The V end was cut by 3 bases, the J end by 10 bases, with 12 bases between. The CDR3 length is 12 residues. Germline V gene lookup returns CDR1 KGHSH and CDR2 LQKENI. In DNA form, the CDR3 reads TGTGCCAGCTCACCGAAGAGGGAGTCAGCTTTCTTT. Its translation: CASSPKRESAFF.

This clonotype is deemed medium-sized. The CDR3: CASSPNRDPYEQYF. CDR3 nucleotides: TGTGCCAGCAGTCCCAACAGGGACCCCTACGAGCAGTACTTC. V is TRBV6-2 or TRBV6-3 and J is TRBJ2-7, with D possibly matching TRBD1 (6 bases). V gave up 5 bases and J gave up 2 bases, with 13 bases separating them. Germline V gene data show CDR1 as MNHEY and CDR2 as SVGEGT. There are 14 residues in the CDR3.

In this sample, this clonotype turned up a few times. V gene TRBV20-1 combines with J gene TRBJ2-7, with D perhaps given as TRBD1 or TRBD2 (5 bases each). Germline V gives CDR1 DFQATT, CDR2 SNEGSKA (reference sequence). V lost 3 bases, J lost 4 bases, and 10 bases lay in between. This CDR3 spans 12 amino acids. The DNA of the CDR3 is TGCAGTGCTAGCAGGGACCTATACGAGCAGTACTTC. Translation gives CSASRDLYEQYF.

Judged by abundance, this clonotype is medium-sized. The chain links TRBV7-9 to TRBJ2-3, with 9 bases that match TRBD1. Trimming took 1 base from V and 14 from J; bases not matched to a gene: 4. The CDR3 is 12 amino acids. In germline, CDR1 is SEHNR, CDR2 FQNEAQ (reference sequence). The DNA of the CDR3 is TGTGCCAGCAGCTTAGAAGGGACAGGGTTGTATTTT. Amino acid sequence: CASSLEGTGLYF.

The rearrangement uses TRBV19 and TRBJ2-2; 11 bases line up with TRBD2. V shed 6 bases, J shed 7 bases, and the junction held 10 bases outside the gene matches. CDR3 length equals 16 residues. Germline V gene sequence: CDR1 LNHDA, CDR2 SQIVND (reference sequence). The CDR3 sequence is CASRPRTSGYNGELFF. In DNA, the CDR3 is TGTGCCAGTAGGCCCAGGACTAGCGGGTACAACGGGGAGCTGTTTTTT.

This clonotype was seen just once. The chain is built from TRBV6-2 or TRBV6-3 and TRBJ2-3; the match to TRBD2 covers 7 bases. Germline V gene sequence: CDR1 MNHEY, CDR2 SVGEGT. Trimming cost V 5 bases and J 0 bases; bases outside gene matches: 2. The CDR3 is made up of 14 amino acids. CDR3 sequence (DNA): TGTGCCAGCAGTCATAGCGGGAGCACAGATACGCAGTATTTT. Translating it yields CASSHSGSTDTQYF.

The rearrangement links TRBV18 to TRBJ2-5; TRBD2 matches at 11 bases. The ends lost 0 bases at V and 1 base at J; junction bases unmatched: 4. CDR3 length: 17 residues. Germline lookup yields CDR1 KGHSH and CDR2 LQKENI. The CDR3 protein is CASSPPMTSGIQETQYF. The CDR3 DNA is TGTGCCAGCTCACCACCGATGACTAGCGGGATCCAAGAGACCCAGTACTTC.

The rearrangement uses TRBV29-1 and TRBJ2-5, with TRBD1 matching over 7 bases. The CDR3 runs 13 residues. V lost 8 bases and J lost 2; bases outside the gene matches: 8. Germline CDR1 reads SQVTM; CDR2 reads ANQGSEA. CDR3 in DNA: TGCAGCACGGGACAGCTCCCACAAGAGACCCAGTACTTC. It translates to CSTGQLPQETQYF.

This clonotype is medium-sized (0.01 to 0.1%) in the sample. This chain uses TRBV30 with TRBJ1-1; possibly TRBD1 for D (5 bases). V lost 4 bases and J 6 bases, leaving 9 bases between the germline ends. This CDR3 is 11 amino acids long. Germline values: CDR1 GTSNPN, CDR2 SVGIG (reference sequence). Here the CDR3 reads CAWIKGPEAFF. CDR3 DNA: TGTGCCTGGATCAAGGGGCCTGAAGCTTTCTTT.

This clonotype is medium-sized within its sample. The gene calls are TRBV19 and TRBJ1-6; D uncertain. Trimming removed 3 bases from V and 0 bases from J, with 0 bases in between. The CDR3 contains 13 residues. The germline gives CDR1 LNHDA, CDR2 SQIVND (reference sequence). CDR3 residues: CASSISYNSPLHF. CDR3 DNA sequence: TGTGCCAGTAGTATCTCCTATAATTCACCCCTCCACTTT.

By proportion, this clonotype is medium-sized (0.01 to 0.1%). The CDR3, as DNA: TGTGCCAGCAGTTCGGGAAGGTATAGCAATCAGCCCCAGCATTTT. This encodes CASSSGRYSNQPQHF. V gene TRBV27 combines with J gene TRBJ1-5, with unresolved D. Germline CDR1 is MNHEY and CDR2 is SMNVEV (reference sequence). The CDR3 extends over 15 amino acids. V shed 4 bases and J shed 0 bases, with 10 bases lying between them.

The chain uses TRBV23-1 and TRBJ2-1; the D gene is possibly TRBD2 (6 bases). TRBV23-1 is an open reading frame, and its role is uncertain. The CDR3 runs to 20 residues. Trimming removed 2 bases at V and 3 bases at J, with 26 bases between. The CDR3 loop is CASSQVRTGRDVGVYNEQFF. The DNA for the CDR3 is TGCGCCAGCAGTCAAGTCAGAACGGGGCGGGATGTAGGCGTCTACAATGAGCAGTTCTTC.